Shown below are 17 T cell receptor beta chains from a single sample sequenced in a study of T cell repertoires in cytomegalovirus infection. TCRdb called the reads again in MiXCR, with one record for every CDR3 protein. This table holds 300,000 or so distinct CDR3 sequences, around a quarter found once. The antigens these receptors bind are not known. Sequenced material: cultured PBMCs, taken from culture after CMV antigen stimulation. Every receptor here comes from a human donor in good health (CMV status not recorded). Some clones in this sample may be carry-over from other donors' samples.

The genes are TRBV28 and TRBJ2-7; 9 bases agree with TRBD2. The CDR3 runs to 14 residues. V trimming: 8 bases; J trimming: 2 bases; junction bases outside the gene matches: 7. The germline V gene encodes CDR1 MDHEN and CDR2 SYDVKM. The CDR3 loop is CASFSGSPPYEQYF. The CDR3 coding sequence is TGTGCCAGCTTTAGCGGGAGCCCACCCTACGAGCAGTACTTC.

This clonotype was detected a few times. The CDR3 coding sequence is TGCAGTGCTAGTGACCCCGTCGGGGGGGGATTCTACGAGCAGTACTTC. It yields the protein CSASDPVGGGFYEQYF. V gene TRBV20-1 combines with J gene TRBJ2-7; 8 bases map to TRBD2. This CDR3 comprises 16 residues. Germline trimming cut 3 bases from V and 3 bases from J; bases unmatched to any gene: 13. The germline V gene encodes CDR1 DFQATT and CDR2 SNEGSKA (reference sequence).

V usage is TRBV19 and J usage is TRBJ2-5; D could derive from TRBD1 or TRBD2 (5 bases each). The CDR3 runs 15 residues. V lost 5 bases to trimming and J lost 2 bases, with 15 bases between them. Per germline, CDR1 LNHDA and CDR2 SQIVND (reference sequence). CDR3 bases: TGTGCCAGTAGTGACCAGTGGGGGTTACAAGAGACCCAGTACTTC. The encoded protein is CASSDQWGLQETQYF.

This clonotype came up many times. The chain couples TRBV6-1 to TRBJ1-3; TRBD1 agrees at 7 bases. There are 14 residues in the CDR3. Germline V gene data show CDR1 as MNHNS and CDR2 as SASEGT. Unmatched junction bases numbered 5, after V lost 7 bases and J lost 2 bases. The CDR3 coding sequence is TGTGCCAGCACGGGCAGGGGGACTGGAAACACCATATATTTT. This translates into CASTGRGTGNTIYF.

This chain's CDR3 is CSVKTSGFYNEQFF. The DNA of the CDR3 is TGCAGCGTAAAGACTAGCGGCTTCTACAATGAGCAGTTCTTC. The chain is built from TRBV29-1 and TRBJ2-1; 9 bases map to TRBD2. Trimming at V came to 6 bases and at J to 3 bases, leaving 6 bases not matched to a gene. Germline-derived CDR1 and CDR2 are SQVTM and ANQGSEA. The CDR3 is 14 amino acids.

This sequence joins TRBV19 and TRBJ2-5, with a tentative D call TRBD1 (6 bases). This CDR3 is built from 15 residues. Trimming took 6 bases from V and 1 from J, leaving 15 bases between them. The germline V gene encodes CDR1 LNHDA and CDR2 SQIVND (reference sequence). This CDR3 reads CASSPSDRPQETQYF. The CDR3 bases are TGTGCCAGTAGCCCCTCCGACAGGCCCCAAGAGACCCAGTACTTC. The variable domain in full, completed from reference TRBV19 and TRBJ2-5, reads DGGITQSPKYLFRKEGQNVTLSCEQNLNHDAMYWYRQDPGQGLRLIYYSQIVNDFQKGDIAEGYSVSREKKESFPLTVTSAQKNPTAFYLCASSPSDRPQETQYFGPGTRLLVL.

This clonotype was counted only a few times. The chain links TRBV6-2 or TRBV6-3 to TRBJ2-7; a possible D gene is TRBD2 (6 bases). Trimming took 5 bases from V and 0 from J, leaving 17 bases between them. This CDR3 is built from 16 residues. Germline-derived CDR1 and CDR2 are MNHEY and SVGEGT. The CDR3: CASSQPGTLGSYEQYV. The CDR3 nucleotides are TGTGCCAGCAGTCAGCCCGGGACTCTCGGCTCCTACGAGCAGTACGTC.

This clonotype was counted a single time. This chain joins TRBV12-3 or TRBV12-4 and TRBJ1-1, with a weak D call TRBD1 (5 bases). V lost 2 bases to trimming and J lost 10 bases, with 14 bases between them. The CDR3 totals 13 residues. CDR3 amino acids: CASSLRGTGGAFF. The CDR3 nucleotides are TGTGCCAGCAGTTTAAGGGGTACAGGAGGAGCTTTCTTT.

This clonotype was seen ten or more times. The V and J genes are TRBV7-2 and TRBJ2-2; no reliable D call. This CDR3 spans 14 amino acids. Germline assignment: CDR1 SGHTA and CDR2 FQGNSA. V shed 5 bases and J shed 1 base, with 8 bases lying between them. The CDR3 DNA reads TGTGCCAGCAGCCTCGACCAGAACACCGGGGAGCTGTTTTTT. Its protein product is CASSLDQNTGELFF.

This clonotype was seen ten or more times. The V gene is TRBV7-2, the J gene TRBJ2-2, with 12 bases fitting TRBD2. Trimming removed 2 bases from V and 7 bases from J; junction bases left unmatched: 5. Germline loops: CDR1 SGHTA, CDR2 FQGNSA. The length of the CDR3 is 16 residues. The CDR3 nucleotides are TGTGCCAGCAGCTTACTAGCGGGAGGGCCGGGCGGGGAGCTGTTTTTT. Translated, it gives CASSLLAGGPGGELFF.

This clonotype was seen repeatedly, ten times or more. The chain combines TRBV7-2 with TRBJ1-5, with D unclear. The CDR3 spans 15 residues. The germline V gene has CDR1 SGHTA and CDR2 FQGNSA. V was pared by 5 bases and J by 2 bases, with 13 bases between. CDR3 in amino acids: CASSPPGRGNQPQHF. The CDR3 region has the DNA TGTGCCAGCAGCCCCCCGGGGAGGGGCAATCAGCCCCAGCATTTT.

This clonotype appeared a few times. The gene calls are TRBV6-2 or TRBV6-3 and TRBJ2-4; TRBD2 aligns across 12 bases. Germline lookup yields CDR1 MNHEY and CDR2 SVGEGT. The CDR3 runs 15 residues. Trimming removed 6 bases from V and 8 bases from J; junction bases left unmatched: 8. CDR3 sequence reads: CASSRLAGDWDIQYF. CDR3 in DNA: TGTGCCAGCAGCAGACTAGCGGGAGACTGGGACATTCAGTACTTC.

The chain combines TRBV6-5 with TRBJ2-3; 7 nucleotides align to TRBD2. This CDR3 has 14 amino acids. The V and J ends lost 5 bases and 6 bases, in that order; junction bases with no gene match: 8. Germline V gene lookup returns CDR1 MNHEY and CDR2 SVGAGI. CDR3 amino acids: CASSQLAVPDTQYF. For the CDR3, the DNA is TGTGCCAGCAGTCAGCTAGCGGTGCCTGATACGCAGTATTTT.

In DNA form, the CDR3 reads TGTGCCACCAGTGATTCGCGGGAAGTCACAGATACGCAGTATTTT. This translates into CATSDSREVTDTQYF. This sequence joins TRBV24-1 and TRBJ2-3, with D perhaps TRBD2 (6 bases). The CDR3 runs to 15 residues. Trimming stripped 2 bases from V and 2 bases from J, with 10 bases between. Germline V gene sequence: CDR1 KGHDR, CDR2 SFDVKD.

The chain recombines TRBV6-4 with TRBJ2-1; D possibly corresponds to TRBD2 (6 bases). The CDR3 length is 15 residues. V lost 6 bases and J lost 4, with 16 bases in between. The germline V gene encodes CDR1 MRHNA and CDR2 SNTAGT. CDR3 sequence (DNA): TGTGCCAGCAGCCCGGGGGAGTCTGGTTACAATGAGCAGTTCTTC. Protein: CASSPGESGYNEQFF.

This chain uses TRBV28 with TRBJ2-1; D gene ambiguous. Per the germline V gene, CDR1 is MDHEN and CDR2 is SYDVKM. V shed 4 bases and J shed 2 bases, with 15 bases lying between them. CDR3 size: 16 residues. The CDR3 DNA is TGTGCCAGCAGTTCCCTCCGGGTCCGGCCCTACAATGAGCAGTTCTTC. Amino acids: CASSSLRVRPYNEQFF.

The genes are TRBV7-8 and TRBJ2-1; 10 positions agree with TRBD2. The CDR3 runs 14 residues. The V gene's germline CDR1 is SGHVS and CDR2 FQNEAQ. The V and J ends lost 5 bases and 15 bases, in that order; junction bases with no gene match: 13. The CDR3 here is CASSPGTSVGSTFF. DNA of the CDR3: TGTGCCAGCAGCCCGGGGACTAGCGTCGGGAGTACGTTCTTC.